The clone carrying this T cell receptor (beta chain) was found many times. The target antigen is unknown. The data originate from a study of glioma-infiltrating T cells. Using RNA template, CDR3s of TCR alpha and beta were amplified with iRepertoire arm-PCR. One-step reverse transcription and amplification started from approximately 100-400 ng of tissue mRNA or PBMC total RNA. TCRdb fed the multiplex PCR reads into MiXCR, producing one record per CDR3 protein. The sample has about 180,000 distinct CDR3 sequences; around 42% are singletons. Study observations and caveats: Non-neoplastic patients had below-expected tissue-blood divergence, while all gliomas exceeded expectation. Only very few CDR3 sequences appeared in both tissue and blood.

The CDR3 is 15 residues long. Looked up from germline, CDR1 is MDHEN and CDR2 is SYDVKM. Trimming cost V 6 bases and J 8 bases; bases outside gene matches: 14. The sample comprised glioma tissue, nonneoplastic brain tissue, or PBMCs (not recorded which). This TCR was sampled from a human donor with low-grade glioma or glioblastoma, undergoing nonglioma brain surgery, or in good health (not recorded which). The gene calls are TRBV28 and TRBJ1-2, with 8 nucleotides matching TRBD1. CDR3 amino acids: CASSELDRGENGYTF. As DNA, the CDR3 is TGTGCCAGCAGCGAACTAGACAGGGGTGAAAACGGCTACACCTTC.